This T cell receptor (beta chain) was sequenced for a study of breast tumors, draining lymph nodes, adjacent tissues. TCRdb analysed the multiplex PCR reads with MiXCR anew, one entry per CDR3 protein. The sample comprises 50,000 to 55,000 distinct CDR3 sequences, roughly two fifths of which are singletons, and roughly 10% rests with the top ten. CDR3 length: 16 amino acids. V shed 1 base, J shed 9 bases, and the junction held 7 bases outside the gene matches. Germline CDR1 and CDR2: SEHNR and FQNEAQ (reference sequence). This receptor was obtained from a female donor with breast cancer. Some clones in this sample may be carry-over from other donors' samples. Sequenced sample: breast tumor tissue. The rearrangement uses TRBV7-9 and TRBJ2-1, with 12 bases identical to TRBD1. This CDR3 reads CASSLGRDRGRGEQFF. CDR3 sequence (DNA): TGTGCCAGCAGCTTAGGCCGGGACAGGGGGCGCGGTGAGCAGTTCTTC. The whole variable domain, remainder taken from reference TRBV7-9 and TRBJ2-1, is DTGVSQNPRHKITKRGQNVTFRCDPISEHNRLYWYRQTLGQGPEFLTYFQNEAQLEKSRLLSDRFSAERPKGSFSTLEIQRTEQGDSAMYLCASSLGRDRGRGEQFFGPGTRLTVL.